This T cell receptor beta chain was observed in a study of metastatic and nonmetastatic thyroid tumors. Study information: The study looked at repertoires side by side in blood and in tumor or nodule tissue from malignant and benign thyroid patients.

Treatment of any kind had been given to no patient before thyroid surgery. The CDR3 contains 14 residues. Germline V gene data show CDR1 as KGHSH and CDR2 as LQKENI. The V gene lost 2 bases and the J gene lost 3 bases, with 10 bases spanning the gap. TCRdb re-clonotyped the PCR reads through MiXCR. Of about 19,000 clones in the sample, approximately 17% were seen once. This clone was recorded many times. This receptor was obtained from a male donor with papillary thyroid cancer or a benign thyroid nodule (not recorded which). Some clones in this sample may be carry-over from other donors' samples. Specimen: blood. V usage is TRBV18 and J usage is TRBJ1-1; no firm D call. The CDR3 sequence: CASSPFGSDTEAFF. The CDR3 coding sequence is TGTGCCAGCTCACCATTTGGGTCGGACACTGAAGCTTTCTTT.